This is a list of T cell receptor beta chains from one sample in a study of T cells in Graves' hyperthyroidism and ophthalmopathy. Each CDR3 protein is one row after TCRdb ran MiXCR on the multiplex PCR reads. The table has about 620,000 distinct CDR3 sequences, about a sixth seen once; the top ten hold 3.5% to 4%. The sample consisted of blood. The receptors were gathered from a woman aged 25-40 years with Graves' hyperthyroidism. Both conserved end residues are part of each CDR3. Clone size, where shown, is once, few, many, or a class for clones that have expanded.

abundance	v_gene	CDR3aa
many	TRBV28	CASSLYREVGNQPQHF
many	TRBV7-2	CASSLPGLRGYTF
few	TRBV30	CACDRDFNQPQHF
many	TRBV12-3/TRBV12-4	CASSLAGGTPYNEQFF
few	TRBV13	CASSQPGQGVIEEQFF
NA	TRBV3-1	CASSQEGAAKTDTQYF
NA	TRBV27	CASNNRGPMGELYIYEQYF
few	TRBV4-2	CASSQGTGDFSLQETQYF
many	TRBV5-1	CASSTSTLLAGEPYEQYF
NA	TRBV28	CAVLRGNYGYTF
NA	TRBV7-3	CASSAGTGGYNEQFF
many	TRBV29-1	CSVATSGSTDTQYF
many	TRBV4-1	CASSQDERFYGYTF
many	TRBV6-2/TRBV6-3	CASGGEEESSNQPQHF
NA	TRBV20-1	CSARAGPPNTEAFF
many	TRBV28	CASSRDSYYNEQFF
many	TRBV3-1	CASTAYNEQFF
many	TRBV7-2	CASSLGIGTRGETQYF
many	TRBV3-1	CASSQALAGNEQFF
many	TRBV5-1	CASSPDRGRNRFTEAFF
many	TRBV10-3	CAISEYSGSYEQYF
many	TRBV6-1	CASSELTNSYEQYF
many	TRBV12-3/TRBV12-4	CASTSTGGADTQYF
few	TRBV20-1	CSASGTSGGGELFF
NA	TRBV24-1	CATSTLAGGIPGELFF
few	TRBV5-6	CASSRPVGTGNEQYF
few	TRBV25-1	CASSENGIYYEQYF
many	TRBV19	CASRPRGLQTEAFF
few	TRBV9	CASSPLAGGPLQETQYF
many	TRBV7-3	CASSPWGQGALGEQFF
few	TRBV5-1	CASSPGTGVYEQYF
many	TRBV24-1	CATSDSGTPNTGELFF
once	TRBV6-1	CASSTGLAGGYEQYF
NA	TRBV18	CASSPNRNPNTGELFF
NA	TRBV20-1	CSARVRDTYQPQHF
NA	TRBV4-1	CASSQFPGGKLFF
many	TRBV6-1	CASGNLAGTSRTQYF
many	TRBV12-3/TRBV12-4	CASSLGTRGYNEQFF
NA	TRBV5-1	CASSGGRLSGYYNEQFF